This passage covers 21 T cell receptor beta chains from one sample sequenced in a study of a mutant IDH1 vaccine in newly diagnosed glioma. Produced via immunoSEQ multiplex PCR; TCRdb's table is partial and in-frame only. The data show just under 80,000 clones, with roughly nine tenths seen just once and roughly 0.5% held by the top ten. The time point denotes: week 5, during vaccination. With topical imiquimod, each dose of the vaccine consisted of 300 ug of mutant IDH1 20-mer peptide. Antigens for these TCRs are unknown. Sequenced material: PBMCs, taken from a glioma patient whose treatment included an IDH1 peptide vaccine. The origin of the receptors is a woman in her fifties or sixties with glioma.

The V gene is TRBV13, the J gene TRBJ1-3; no firm D call. CDR3 length: 15 residues. Trimming cost V 1 base and J 0 bases, with 7 bases left between them. Germline loops: CDR1 PRHDT, CDR2 FYEKMQ (reference sequence). In DNA, the CDR3 is TGTGCCAGCAGCTTAGTGGCGACCTCTGGAAACACCATATATTTT. Amino acids: CASSLVATSGNTIYF.

The chain is built from TRBV2 and TRBJ2-7; D remains ambiguous. The CDR3 covers 13 residues. Between the trimmed V and J ends, which lost 4 bases and 0 bases, there was a span of 7 bases. Germline values: CDR1 SNHLY, CDR2 FYNNEI. CDR3 residues: CASSVGDSYEQYF. For the CDR3, the DNA is TGTGCCAGCAGTGTGGGCGACTCCTACGAGCAGTACTTC.

J is TRBJ1-3 and V is TRBV2; maybe TRBD1 (5 bases). V was cut by 6 bases and J by 4 bases, with 13 bases left in between. The germline gives CDR1 SNHLY, CDR2 FYNNEI. This CDR3 has 14 residues. The CDR3 coding sequence is TGTGCCAGCAGGGATGCAGGGCTGGGAAACACCATATATTTT. Its protein is CASRDAGLGNTIYF.

The chain joins TRBV29-1 to TRBJ1-1; no firm D call. V was shortened by 5 bases and J by 3 bases, with 22 bases between the two germline ends. The germline V gene has CDR1 SQVTM and CDR2 ANQGSEA. CDR3 length equals 16 residues. CDR3 loop: CSVNTGAARRDTEAFF. CDR3 coding DNA: TGCAGCGTTAATACGGGTGCGGCGCGAAGGGACACTGAAGCTTTCTTT.

The V call is TRBV7-6, the J call TRBJ1-3; a weak D match, TRBD1 (6 bases). CDR1 SGHVS and CDR2 FNYEAQ come from the germline V gene. CDR3 length: 15 amino acids. Trimming stripped 4 bases from V and 0 bases from J, with 10 bases between. CDR3 DNA sequence: TGTGCCAGCAGCTCGAACAGGGCCTCTGGAAACACCATATATTTT. It is translated as CASSSNRASGNTIYF. The entire variable domain, with the rest obtained from reference TRBV7-6 and TRBJ1-3, is as follows: GAGVSQSPRYKVTKRGQDVALRCDPISGHVSLYWYRQALGQGPEFLTYFNYEAQQDKSGLPNDRFSAERPEGSISTLTIQRTEQRDSAMYRCASSSNRASGNTIYFGEGSWLTVV.

CDR3 region: CASSSPDWYSNQPQHF. CDR3 coding DNA: TGTGCCAGCAGTTCTCCGGACTGGTATAGCAATCAGCCCCAGCATTTT. J is TRBJ1-5 and V is TRBV28; D unclear. The CDR3 has 16 amino acids. In germline, CDR1 is MDHEN, CDR2 SYDVKM. V shed 4 bases and J shed 0 bases, with 13 bases lying between them.

This rearrangement joins TRBV4-1 to TRBJ2-1, with D perhaps TRBD2 (6 bases). The CDR3 spans 18 residues. V lost 1 base to trimming and J lost 6 bases, with 22 bases between them. CDR1 and CDR2 (germline): MGHRA, YSYEKL. The DNA for the CDR3 is TGCGCCAGCAGCCAAGGGGTCGTGGGGGGACCCCTATTCAATGAGCAGTTCTTC. It translates to CASSQGVVGGPLFNEQFF.

The genes are TRBV7-2 and TRBJ2-5, with D perhaps TRBD1 or TRBD2 (5 bases each). The J call is doubtful: the DNA matches TRBJ2-7 better. Germline loops: CDR1 SGHTA, CDR2 FQGNSA. The CDR3 is 15 residues long. The CDR3 spells CASSLLWDGAYEQYF. The CDR3 DNA is TGTGCCAGCAGCTTACTCTGGGACGGAGCCTACGAGCAGTACTTC.

The genes are TRBV5-6 and TRBJ1-2, with D hard to call. V lost 3 bases, J lost 0 bases, and 12 bases lay in between. CDR1 and CDR2 (germline): SGHDT, YYEEEE. The CDR3 loop spans 15 amino acids. Written as DNA, the CDR3 is TGTGCCAGCAGCTACCAGTCCGATGCTAACTATGGCTACACCTTC. This encodes CASSYQSDANYGYTF.

The chain carries TRBV9 and TRBJ1-2; D uncertain. The CDR3 sequence is 14 residues long. Trimming cost V 4 bases and J 2 bases, with 12 bases left between them. CDR1 SGDLS and CDR2 YYNGEE come from the germline V gene. The CDR3 sequence is CASSPRTGNYGYTF. CDR3 nucleotide sequence: TGTGCCAGCAGCCCGCGGACGGGGAACTATGGCTACACCTTC.

This rearrangement joins TRBV7-8 to TRBJ2-7; 8 nucleotides line up with TRBD2. CDR3 size: 14 residues. V dropped 5 bases and J dropped 0; count of bases not matched to a gene: 3. Germline V gives CDR1 SGHVS, CDR2 FQNEAQ. The CDR3 nucleotides are TGTGCCAGCAGCGAAAGCGGGAGCTCCTACGAGCAGTACTTC. Protein product: CASSESGSSYEQYF.

CDR3 DNA: TGTGCCAGCAGCCCACGAGTCGATGGCACAGATACGCAGTATTTT. It specifies CASSPRVDGTDTQYF. The rearrangement joins TRBV11-2 to TRBJ2-3; no clear D gene. Germline V gene data show CDR1 as SGHAT and CDR2 as FQNNGV. This CDR3 spans 15 amino acids. V was pared by 5 bases and J by 1 base, with 13 bases between. The whole variable domain, filled in from reference TRBV11-2 and TRBJ2-3, reads EAGVAQSPRYKIIEKRQSVAFWCNPISGHATLYWYQQILGQGPKLLIQFQNNGVVDDSQLPKDRFSAERLKGVDSTLKIQPAKLEDSAVYLCASSPRVDGTDTQYFGPGTRLTVL.

V and J are TRBV28 and TRBJ2-3, with TRBD2 matching 8 bases. Germline CDR1 reads MDHEN; CDR2 reads SYDVKM. The ends lost 2 bases at V and 6 bases at J; junction bases unmatched: 16. The CDR3 runs to 18 residues. The CDR3 nucleotides read TGTGCCAGCAGTTTAACGGGAGGGACGGGTTCGCGGTGGGATACGCAGTATTTT. It yields the protein CASSLTGGTGSRWDTQYF.

The chain combines TRBV28 with TRBJ2-2; 7 nucleotides match TRBD2. Germline lookup yields CDR1 MDHEN and CDR2 SYDVKM. The junction had 10 bases not matched to a gene; V was cut back by 6 bases and J by 6 bases. CDR3 length: 15 residues. The CDR3 reads CASRTPLGGAGELFF. As DNA, the CDR3 is TGTGCCAGCAGAACCCCCCTGGGGGGGGCCGGGGAGCTGTTTTTT.

The genes are TRBV9 and TRBJ1-6; D remains unclear. In germline, CDR1 is SGDLS, CDR2 YYNGEE. The CDR3 has 12 amino acids. Trimming stripped 5 bases from V and 8 bases from J, with 8 bases between. CDR3 amino acids: CASSGKDSPLHF. The CDR3, as DNA: TGTGCCAGCAGTGGCAAGGATTCACCCCTCCACTTT.

Remarks on this clone: The same CDR3 can be traced to other DNA sequences in this sample. The V call is TRBV7-9, the J call TRBJ2-7; TRBD2 matches 14 bases. The V gene end was trimmed by 8 bases and the J gene end by 7 bases; junction bases not matched to a gene: 7. The CDR3 is 14 residues long. The V gene's germline CDR1 is SEHNR and CDR2 FQNEAQ (reference sequence). The CDR3 region is CASASGLAGEEQYF. CDR3 nucleotide sequence: TGTGCCAGCGCCTCGGGACTAGCGGGAGAAGAGCAGTACTTC.

This clone was observed a single time. The chain is built from TRBV27 and TRBJ2-1; 14 bases map to TRBD2. V lost 5 bases to trimming and J lost 9 bases; unmatched junction nucleotides: 3. Looked up from germline, CDR1 is MNHEY and CDR2 is SMNVEV (reference sequence). The CDR3 runs 14 residues. The CDR3 is CASSPGLAGAEQFF. The DNA for the CDR3 is TGTGCCAGCAGTCCGGGACTAGCGGGAGCTGAGCAGTTCTTC.

The chain recombines TRBV7-2 with TRBJ1-6; possibly TRBD1 for D (6 bases). Trimming shortened V by 5 bases and J by 7 bases, and 15 bases separated the two germline ends. CDR3 size: 15 residues. CDR1 and CDR2 from the germline V gene are SGHTA and FQGNSA. The CDR3 DNA is TGTGCCAGCAGCCCAAACAGGGTCTTGAATTCACCCCTCCACTTT. Residues: CASSPNRVLNSPLHF.

The rearrangement joins TRBV29-1 to TRBJ1-5, with a possible D match to TRBD1 (6 bases). The germline V and J ends were trimmed by 7 bases and 6 bases, with 16 bases remaining between them. The CDR3 is 13 residues long. Germline V gene lookup returns CDR1 SQVTM and CDR2 ANQGSEA. The CDR3 bases are TGCAGCGCCCTGGGGGGCACTGGTCAGCCCCAGCATTTT. Its protein product is CSALGGTGQPQHF.

The chain combines TRBV5-1 with TRBJ2-1; 8 nucleotides line up with TRBD1. CDR3 length: 15 residues. The germline gives CDR1 SGHRS, CDR2 YFSETQ. V lost 5 bases and J lost 7; bases outside the gene matches: 11. CDR3 protein: CASRQDRGLGNEQFF. CDR3 in DNA: TGCGCCAGCAGACAAGACAGGGGTCTCGGGAATGAGCAGTTCTTC.

This sequence joins TRBV18 and TRBJ1-4; D not certain. CDR1 is KGHSH and CDR2 is LQKENI in the germline V gene. The length of the CDR3 is 15 residues. V lost 0 bases, J lost 8 bases, and 13 bases lay in between. This chain's CDR3 is CASSPPGTSGEKLFF. The DNA of the CDR3 is TGTGCCAGCTCACCACCGGGCACATCGGGGGAAAAACTGTTTTTT.